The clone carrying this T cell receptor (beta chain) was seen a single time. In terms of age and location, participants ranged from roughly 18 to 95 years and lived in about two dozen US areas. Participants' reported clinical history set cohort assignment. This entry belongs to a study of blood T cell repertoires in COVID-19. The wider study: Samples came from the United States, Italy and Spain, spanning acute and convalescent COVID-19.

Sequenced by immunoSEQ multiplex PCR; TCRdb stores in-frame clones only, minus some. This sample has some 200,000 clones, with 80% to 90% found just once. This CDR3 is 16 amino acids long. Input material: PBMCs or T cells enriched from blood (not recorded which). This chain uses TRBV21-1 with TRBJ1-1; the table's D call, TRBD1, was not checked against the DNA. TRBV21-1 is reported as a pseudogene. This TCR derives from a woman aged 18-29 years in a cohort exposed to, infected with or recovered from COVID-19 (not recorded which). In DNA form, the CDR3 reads TGTGCCAGCAGCAAAGTAGAGTACAGGGAAAGGCCGGCAGCTTTCTTT. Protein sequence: CASSKVEYRERPAAFF.